This TCR beta chain was obtained from a study of beta chain features in type 1 diabetes. The wider study: The patient and healthy donor groups were comparable for age, gender and cell yields.

A single heparinised blood sample, averaging around 0.11 L, was obtained per donor. Markers CD45RO/CCR7/CD25/CD127/CD95/CD27 served to sort CD4+ naive, central memory, regulatory and stem cell-like memory cells. Sorted cells reached over 95% purity in every population. This CDR3 region has 13 residues. Germline values: CDR1 SNHLY, CDR2 FYNNEI. Trimming shortened V by 0 bases and J by 4 bases, and 7 bases separated the two germline ends. Study results and caveats: There was a moderate but significant shortening of TCRB CDR3s in all four CD4+ subsets of Type 1 diabetes patients.

Only a few counts were recorded for this clone. Its antigen is undetermined. Isolated RNA was reverse transcribed in full, so expressed TCRB transcripts were sequenced. Only in-frame clones appear in the TCRdb table, and some are missing; sequencing was by immunoSEQ multiplex PCR. The sample includes approximately 150,000 clones, approximately 62% of them seen just once. Source material: naive CD4+ T cells from blood. The chain joins TRBV2 to TRBJ2-7; D unresolved. The receptor was isolated from a man aged 25-45 years with type 1 diabetes. In nucleotides, the CDR3 is TGTGCCAGCAGTGAAGCAAACTCTTACGAGCAGTACTTC. Amino acid sequence: CASSEANSYEQYF.